This T cell receptor beta chain was profiled in a study of blood T cell repertoires in COVID-19. At the level of the study: PBMCs, B-cell-depleted T cells, or T cells provided the cDNA or gDNA that made up the material.

Per the authors' pipeline: Quantification of nucleated cells was approximated via reference gene primer amplification. Clones were read by immunoSEQ multiplex PCR, and TCRdb kept only the in-frame ones, dropping some. V and J calls and clone size are those listed in that table; D and trimming were worked out from the DNA. The table records fewer than 150,000 clones, 88% of them present only once. Specimen: peripheral blood. The sequence came from a woman aged 65 to 85 who had recovered from COVID-19.

CDR3 protein: CASSYNPSYNEQFF. CDR3 nucleotides: TGTGCCAGCAGTTACAACCCTTCCTACAATGAGCAGTTCTTC. The chain joins TRBV27 to TRBJ2-1; D is ambiguous. Trimming took off 4 bases at V and 1 base at J, with 8 bases between the two ends. The CDR3 totals 14 residues. Germline CDR1 MNHEY, CDR2 SMNVEV (reference sequence).